Each of the 14 T cell receptor beta chains below was sequenced from the same sample in a study of blood T cell repertoires in COVID-19. Only in-frame clones appear in the TCRdb table, and some are missing; sequencing was by immunoSEQ multiplex PCR. The repertoire holds 50,000 to 55,000 clones, with about 86% as singletons. Sequencing was performed on peripheral blood. The source of these receptors is a man over 45 with acute or convalescent COVID-19.

The chain uses TRBV7-9 and TRBJ2-7; 11 bases line up with TRBD1. CDR3 length: 15 residues. Germline V CDR1 and CDR2: SEHNR, FQNEAQ (reference sequence). The trim removed 5 bases at V and 5 bases at J, leaving 8 bases unmatched. The CDR3 loop reads CASSRPGQGADEQYF. DNA for the CDR3: TGTGCCAGCAGCCGACCCGGACAGGGGGCGGACGAGCAGTACTTC.

The rearrangement joins TRBV4-1 to TRBJ1-1; D uncertain. The V gene's germline CDR1 is MGHRA and CDR2 YSYEKL. Trimming cost V 3 bases and J 0 bases, with 11 bases left between them. The CDR3 consists of 15 residues. CDR3 bases: TGCGCCAGCAGCCATTTGAGCCCTATGAACACTGAAGCTTTCTTT. Translation gives CASSHLSPMNTEAFF.

This clone appeared once. The chain has TRBV7-3 and TRBJ2-7, with 7 nucleotides matching TRBD2. V was pared by 5 bases and J by 2 bases, with 9 bases of the junction left unmatched. Germline V lookup: CDR1 SGHTA, CDR2 FQGTGA. This CDR3 is 15 amino acids long. For the CDR3, the DNA is TGTGCCAGCAGCCCCGGGGGGATCTCGGCCTACGAGCAGTACTTC. As protein: CASSPGGISAYEQYF.

V is TRBV27 and J is TRBJ2-7, with 9 positions matching TRBD1. Trimming at V came to 5 bases and at J to 3 bases, leaving 5 bases not matched to a gene. Germline V CDR1 and CDR2: MNHEY, SMNVEV (reference sequence). The CDR3 loop spans 14 amino acids. The CDR3 DNA follows: TGTGCCAGCAGTCCCGCGGGACAGGGCTACGAGCAGTACTTC. It codes for CASSPAGQGYEQYF.

This chain links TRBV7-2 with TRBJ2-7, with 13 bases aligning to TRBD2. Trimming took 1 base from V and 3 from J; bases not matched to a gene: 0. The length of the CDR3 is 15 residues. Looked up from germline, CDR1 is SGHTA and CDR2 is FQGNSA. The CDR3 DNA is TGTGCCAGCAGCTTAGGACTAGCGGGGGGCTACGAGCAGTACTTC. It yields the protein CASSLGLAGGYEQYF.

The chain carries TRBV5-1 and TRBJ2-2; 8 bases match TRBD1. This CDR3 spans 16 amino acids. The V segment lost 3 bases and the J segment 3 bases; nucleotides outside the gene matches: 7. CDR1 and CDR2 from the germline V gene are SGHRS and YFSETQ. DNA for the CDR3: TGCGCCAGCAGCTCCTGGACAGGGCGAGACACCGGGGAGCTGTTTTTT. This sequence encodes CASSSWTGRDTGELFF.

This chain connects TRBV5-5 to TRBJ2-1; 8 positions match TRBD2. The ends lost 6 bases at V and 3 bases at J; junction bases unmatched: 8. This CDR3 is built from 15 residues. Germline assignment: CDR1 SGHKS and CDR2 YYEKEE (reference sequence). The CDR3, as DNA: TGTGCCAGCACCCGGGGGGGAACTCGCTACAATGAGCAGTTCTTC. This translates into CASTRGGTRYNEQFF.

V usage is TRBV3-1 (or the pseudogene TRBV3-2) and J usage is TRBJ2-2; 7 positions match TRBD2. Germline V gene sequence: CDR1 LGHDT, CDR2 YNNKEL (reference sequence). Unmatched junction bases numbered 4, after V lost 3 bases and J lost 6 bases. The CDR3 has 14 residues. CDR3 residues: CASSHRGRAGELFF. DNA for the CDR3: TGTGCCAGCAGCCACAGAGGGAGGGCCGGGGAGCTGTTTTTT.

The chain employs TRBV6-5 and TRBJ1-4, with D perhaps TRBD1 (6 bases). Trimming removed 6 bases at V and 8 bases at J, with 16 bases between. The CDR3 is made up of 14 amino acids. The germline V gene encodes CDR1 MNHEY and CDR2 SVGAGI. Written as DNA, the CDR3 is TGTGCCAGCAGCCTAGGACCTAGGGGGGAAAAACTGTTTTTT. Protein: CASSLGPRGEKLFF.

The chain couples TRBV5-1 to TRBJ1-1; the match to TRBD1 covers 10 bases. The germline CDR1 and CDR2 sequences are SGHRS and YFSETQ. CDR3 length: 15 residues. The V and J ends lost 3 bases and 5 bases, in that order; junction bases with no gene match: 7. CDR3 region: CASSWGTGVGTEAFF. The DNA for the CDR3 is TGCGCCAGCAGCTGGGGGACAGGGGTCGGAACTGAAGCTTTCTTT.

This clone was recorded at least ten times. In nucleotides, the CDR3 is TGTGCCAGTACCAGGACACAGAATTCACCCCTCCACTTT. As protein: CASTRTQNSPLHF. The J gene is TRBJ1-6, the V gene TRBV19; D may be TRBD1 (5 bases). This CDR3 has 13 residues. Germline V gene lookup returns CDR1 LNHDA and CDR2 SQIVND (reference sequence). V was pared by 7 bases and J by 7 bases, with 11 bases between.

This clone was recorded once. V usage is TRBV6-5 and J usage is TRBJ2-7; D is ambiguous. CDR1 MNHEY and CDR2 SVGAGI come from the germline V gene. V lost 6 bases and J 0 bases, leaving 9 bases between the germline ends. CDR3 length: 13 amino acids. The DNA of the CDR3 is TGTGCCAGCAGGGGTTCTAGCTCCTACGAGCAGTACTTC. This gives the protein CASRGSSSYEQYF.

V is TRBV30 and J is TRBJ2-4; D might be TRBD1 (5 bases). Germline assignment: CDR1 GTSNPN and CDR2 SVGIG (reference sequence). CDR3 length equals 12 residues. With 3 bases removed from V and 5 bases from J, the gap between germline ends came to 8 bases. DNA for the CDR3: TGTGCCTGGAGCCCACAGGAAAACATTCAGTACTTC. This translates into CAWSPQENIQYF.

This sequence joins TRBV6-5 and TRBJ1-2; D is undetermined. The germline CDR1 and CDR2 sequences are MNHEY and SVGAGI. This CDR3 is built from 12 residues. Trimming took 6 bases from V and 5 from J, leaving 10 bases between them. The CDR3 DNA reads as TGTGCCAGCAGGCTGGACTGGTATGGCTACACCTTC. It codes for CASRLDWYGYTF.